The next 31 T cell receptor beta chains were all read from a single sample in a study of cytomegalovirus exposure and HLA in healthy donors. Vbeta (60) and Jbeta (13) primers were used in the PCR. Sequencing used immunoSEQ multiplex PCR; TCRdb keeps in-frame clones, though not all of them. The sample shows 150,000 to 180,000 clones, 60% to 80% of them seen only once. The sample was PBMCs. These receptors were collected from a man aged 30 to 39 in good health and CMV-seropositive.

The CDR3 loop is CAWSSPESSDEQFF. The DNA for the CDR3 is TGTGCCTGGAGTTCACCTGAGTCCTCGGATGAGCAGTTCTTC. The V and J genes are TRBV30 and TRBJ2-1; unclear D gene. Looked up from germline, CDR1 is GTSNPN and CDR2 is SVGIG (reference sequence). The CDR3 length is 14 residues. V lost 2 bases to trimming and J lost 8 bases, with 16 bases between them. The variable domain in full, with the rest retrieved from reference TRBV30 and TRBJ2-1, is SQTIHQWPATLVQPVGSPLSLECTVEGTSNPNLYWYRQAAGRGLQLLFYSVGIGQISSEVPQNLSASRPQDRQFILSSKKLLLSDSGFYLCAWSSPESSDEQFFGPGTRLTVL.

CDR3 sequence reads: CASSLGSRNTGELFF. The CDR3 nucleotides are TGTGCCAGCAGCTTAGGTTCGAGGAACACCGGGGAGCTGTTTTTT. The chain joins TRBV11-2 to TRBJ2-2; D is ambiguous. This CDR3 is built from 15 residues. Trimming removed 1 base from V and 1 base from J, with 7 bases in between. CDR1 is SGHAT, CDR2 FQNNGV, per germline.

A single count supports this clone. The chain uses TRBV7-2 and TRBJ2-3; a weak D match, TRBD1 (5 bases). Germline CDR1 reads SGHTA; CDR2 reads FQGNSA. V was shortened by 8 bases and J by 3 bases, with 9 bases between the two germline ends. The CDR3 has 12 amino acids. CDR3 in amino acids: CASADRTDTQYF. In DNA, the CDR3 is TGTGCCAGCGCCGACAGAACAGATACGCAGTATTTT.

The V and J genes are TRBV7-2 and TRBJ2-7; the D gene is possibly TRBD1 (5 bases). The CDR3 totals 15 residues. Per germline, CDR1 SGHTA and CDR2 FQGNSA. V gave up 1 base and J gave up 0 bases, with 10 bases separating them. This CDR3 reads CASSLGQGISYEQYF. The CDR3 coding sequence is TGTGCCAGCAGCTTAGGGCAGGGTATCTCCTACGAGCAGTACTTC.

The chain joins TRBV6-5 to TRBJ2-2, with TRBD2 matching over 8 bases. The V and J ends lost 6 bases and 4 bases, in that order; junction bases with no gene match: 7. The length of the CDR3 is 15 residues. The germline CDR1 and CDR2 sequences are MNHEY and SVGAGI. CDR3 nucleotides: TGTGCCAGCAGAAAAGTAGCGGGAAGCACCGGGGAGCTGTTTTTT. Its translation is CASRKVAGSTGELFF.

The sample holds a few counts of this clone. The chain joins TRBV7-9 to TRBJ1-1; D not certain. The CDR3 is 13 amino acids. Per the germline V gene, CDR1 is SEHNR and CDR2 is FQNEAQ (reference sequence). Deletions cut 5 bases from V and 8 bases from J, with 15 bases between. This chain's CDR3 is CASSRGERAEAFF. CDR3 in DNA: TGTGCCAGCAGCCGTGGTGAGAGGGCGGAAGCTTTCTTT.

This clone showed up just once. The chain links TRBV4-2 to TRBJ2-3, with 7 bases fitting TRBD2. CDR1 and CDR2 (germline): LGHNA, YNFKEQ. There are 18 residues in the CDR3. V shed 3 bases and J 5 bases; nucleotides not matched to a gene: 17. The CDR3 coding sequence is TGTGCCAGCAGCCAGGCGCCTCCTAGCGGAAGGGTTGGAGATACGCAGTATTTT. It codes for CASSQAPPSGRVGDTQYF.

The chain has TRBV5-1 and TRBJ2-5; D may be TRBD1 (5 bases). This CDR3 comprises 18 residues. V lost 2 bases to trimming and J lost 2 bases, with 22 bases between them. Germline values: CDR1 SGHRS, CDR2 YFSETQ. The CDR3 DNA reads as TGCGCCAGCAGCTTACGAATTCGTACAGGAAACCTACAAGAGACCCAGTACTTC. Residues: CASSLRIRTGNLQETQYF.

This clone was seen a few times. This chain joins TRBV29-1 and TRBJ2-5; TRBD1 might be the D (6 bases). Trimming took off 7 bases at V and 2 bases at J, with 17 bases between the two ends. In germline, CDR1 is SQVTM, CDR2 ANQGSEA. The CDR3 spans 14 residues. Here the CDR3 DNA reads TGCAGCGCAGGGCGCAATGGACAGCAAGAGACCCAGTACTTC. Amino acid sequence: CSAGRNGQQETQYF.

J is TRBJ2-1 and V is TRBV10-1, with 9 positions matching TRBD2. Per the germline V gene, CDR1 is WNHNN and CDR2 is SYGVQD (reference sequence). V lost 3 bases, J lost 2 bases, and 5 bases stayed unmatched. The CDR3 spans 16 residues. The CDR3 spells CASSEFSGSAYNEQFF. For the CDR3, the DNA is TGCGCCAGCAGTGAATTTAGCGGGAGTGCCTACAATGAGCAGTTCTTC.

The chain couples TRBV6-5 to TRBJ1-1; unclear D gene. Trimming pared 0 bases from V and 0 bases from J, leaving 11 bases between. Germline-derived CDR1 and CDR2 are MNHEY and SVGAGI. This CDR3 comprises 16 residues. CDR3 DNA sequence: TGTGCCAGCAGTTACTCCAACCCCGCGCTGAACACTGAAGCTTTCTTT. It is translated as CASSYSNPALNTEAFF.

The V gene is TRBV7-2, the J gene TRBJ2-1; TRBD2 might be the D (5 bases). Germline CDR1 is SGHTA and CDR2 is FQGNSA. V gave up 5 bases and J gave up 15 bases, with 17 bases separating them. The CDR3 extends over 12 amino acids. Written as DNA, the CDR3 is TGTGCCAGCAGCATTGAACGGGAATTCGGGTTCTTC. Protein: CASSIEREFGFF.

The chain joins TRBV18 to TRBJ2-7; TRBD1 is a possible D gene (6 bases). Germline CDR1 KGHSH, CDR2 LQKENI. The CDR3 covers 14 residues. V was pared by 1 base and J by 5 bases, with 12 bases between. For the CDR3, the DNA is TGTGCCAGCTCACCACGGGGACATTCAGACGAGCAGTACTTC. Protein sequence: CASSPRGHSDEQYF.

The genes are TRBV28 and TRBJ2-2; D might be TRBD1 (9 bases). V shed 8 bases and J shed 7 bases, with 20 bases lying between them. Germline CDR1 reads MDHEN; CDR2 reads SYDVKM. The CDR3 runs to 15 residues. This CDR3 reads CASRGGRGQGGELFF. CDR3 DNA sequence: TGTGCCAGCCGGGGGGGCAGGGGACAGGGCGGGGAGCTGTTTTTT.

J is TRBJ2-5 and V is TRBV7-2; 7 bases are shared with TRBD1. The DNA end is a closer match to TRBJ2-7, so the J assignment may be wrong. This CDR3 has 14 residues. Germline V CDR1 and CDR2: SGHTA, FQGNSA. CDR3 sequence: CASSLGGQPYEQYF. The CDR3 DNA follows: TGTGCCAGCAGCTTAGGGGGACAGCCCTACGAGCAGTACTTC.

The chain combines TRBV6-5 with TRBJ2-7; 8 positions agree with TRBD1. This CDR3 comprises 13 residues. Germline loops: CDR1 MNHEY, CDR2 SVGAGI. V trimming: 8 bases; J trimming: 2 bases; junction bases outside the gene matches: 5. CDR3 residues: CASGGQGTYEQYF. The CDR3 DNA reads as TGTGCCAGCGGTGGACAGGGAACCTACGAGCAGTACTTC.

The chain has TRBV4-2 and TRBJ2-2; 10 bases map to TRBD1. Trimming removed 1 base from V and 3 bases from J; junction bases left unmatched: 8. The germline CDR1 and CDR2 sequences are LGHNA and YNFKEQ. CDR3 length: 18 amino acids. The CDR3: CASSQVYSGTGDTGELFF. For the CDR3, the DNA is TGTGCCAGCAGCCAAGTCTATTCTGGGACAGGGGACACCGGGGAGCTGTTTTTT.

This clone was observed a few times. This chain links TRBV10-3 with TRBJ2-1; 8 bases are a match to TRBD2. The CDR3 contains 15 residues. J lost 5 bases, V lost 3 bases, and 6 bases had no gene match. Per germline, CDR1 ENHRY and CDR2 SYGVKD. Here the CDR3 DNA reads TGTGCCATCAGTGACAGGGCGGGAGGAAACAATGAGCAGTTCTTC. Its translation: CAISDRAGGNNEQFF.

The chain joins TRBV27 to TRBJ1-5, with a possible D match to TRBD1 (6 bases). The CDR3 contains 16 residues. The germline gives CDR1 MNHEY, CDR2 SMNVEV (reference sequence). The ends were cut back, 6 bases at V and 2 bases at J, with 17 bases in the middle. CDR3 in amino acids: CASSRVGGRGNQPQHF. In DNA form, the CDR3 reads TGTGCCAGCAGCCGGGTGGGGGGGCGAGGCAATCAGCCCCAGCATTTT.

The chain uses TRBV15 and TRBJ2-1; 7 nucleotides align to TRBD2. J lost 0 bases, V lost 0 bases, and 8 bases had no gene match. Germline loops: CDR1 LNHNV, CDR2 YYDKDF (reference sequence). The CDR3 has 18 amino acids. The CDR3 DNA follows: TGTGCCACCAGCAGAGAGGGCGGTCGGACTAGCTCCTACAATGAGCAGTTCTTC. Amino acid sequence: CATSREGGRTSSYNEQFF. The whole variable domain, filled in from reference TRBV15 and TRBJ2-1, reads DAMVIQNPRYQVTQFGKPVTLSCSQTLNHNVMYWYQQKSSQAPKLLFHYYDKDFNNEADTPDNFQSRRPNTSFCFLDIRSPGLGDTAMYLCATSREGGRTSSYNEQFFGPGTRLTVL.

The rearrangement links TRBV27 to TRBJ1-1; maybe TRBD1 (6 bases). From germline, CDR1 is MNHEY and CDR2 SMNVEV (reference sequence). V lost 3 bases and J lost 5, with 10 bases in between. CDR3 size: 13 residues. CDR3 DNA sequence: TGTGCCAGCAGTTTCAACAGGGTTACTGAAGCTTTCTTT. Its protein product is CASSFNRVTEAFF.

The rearrangement joins TRBV7-9 to TRBJ2-7, with D possibly matching TRBD1 (6 bases). V lost 5 bases and J 0 bases, leaving 14 bases between the germline ends. Germline CDR1 SEHNR, CDR2 FQNEAQ (reference sequence). The CDR3 spans 15 residues. CDR3 in amino acids: CASSRTGPSSYEQYF. CDR3 coding DNA: TGTGCCAGCAGCAGAACAGGGCCCAGCTCCTACGAGCAGTACTTC.

V is TRBV6-6 and J is TRBJ1-1, with 11 nucleotides matching TRBD1. This CDR3 is built from 14 residues. In germline, CDR1 is MNHNY, CDR2 SVGAGI (reference sequence). The V gene end was trimmed by 8 bases and the J gene end by 5 bases; junction bases not matched to a gene: 7. The CDR3 loop reads CASEDRGLGTEAFF. CDR3 in DNA: TGTGCCAGCGAGGACAGGGGGCTTGGAACTGAAGCTTTCTTT.

This chain joins TRBV7-6 and TRBJ1-4; weak D call: TRBD1 (5 bases). CDR3 size: 14 residues. Germline values: CDR1 SGHVS, CDR2 FNYEAQ. V shed 7 bases and J shed 7 bases, with 16 bases lying between them. CDR3 DNA: TGTGCCAGCACCTTGACAGTCACCGGTGAAAAACTGTTTTTT. Its translation is CASTLTVTGEKLFF.

The chain couples TRBV15 to TRBJ2-7; D gene ambiguous. Per germline, CDR1 LNHNV and CDR2 YYDKDF (reference sequence). Trimming pared 1 base from V and 2 bases from J, leaving 15 bases between. CDR3 size: 16 residues. The CDR3 DNA sequence: TGTGCCACCAGCAGAGTTAGTTCGGGTTGGCCCTACGAGCAGTACTTC. This translates into CATSRVSSGWPYEQYF.

The V gene is TRBV7-9, the J gene TRBJ1-4, with D possibly matching TRBD1 (5 bases). CDR3 size: 15 residues. V dropped 5 bases and J dropped 5 bases, with 15 bases sitting between them. CDR1 is SEHNR, CDR2 FQNEAQ, per germline (reference sequence). CDR3 amino acids: CASSIDVTVNEKLFF. CDR3 coding DNA: TGTGCCAGCAGCATAGACGTGACAGTGAATGAAAAACTGTTTTTT.

The chain employs TRBV29-1 and TRBJ2-2; 7 bases line up with TRBD1. Germline V gives CDR1 SQVTM, CDR2 ANQGSEA. This CDR3 is built from 14 residues. After removal of 6 bases from V and 2 bases from J, the junction contained 6 bases not matched to a gene. CDR3: CSVSTGRNTGELFF. CDR3 coding DNA: TGCAGCGTGTCGACAGGGAGAAACACCGGGGAGCTGTTTTTT.

The chain combines TRBV27 with TRBJ2-7; 11 nucleotides align to TRBD2. Germline assignment: CDR1 MNHEY and CDR2 SMNVEV (reference sequence). This CDR3 contains 15 residues. The V segment lost 6 bases and the J segment 0 bases; nucleotides outside the gene matches: 4. Here the CDR3 reads CASSNLAGGSYEQYF. CDR3 nucleotides: TGTGCCAGCAGCAACCTAGCGGGAGGCTCCTACGAGCAGTACTTC.

The rearrangement uses TRBV28 and TRBJ1-5, with 7 bases identical to TRBD1. Germline CDR1 reads MDHEN; CDR2 reads SYDVKM. Trimming took 2 bases from V and 8 from J; bases not matched to a gene: 6. The CDR3 is 14 residues long. The CDR3 region has the DNA TGTGCCAGCAGTTTACCAGGGGGTGTAAAGCCCCAGCATTTT. It specifies CASSLPGGVKPQHF.

This chain joins TRBV4-2 and TRBJ1-5; a weak D match, TRBD1 (6 bases). The CDR3 spans 17 residues. Between the trimmed V and J ends, which lost 2 bases and 2 bases, there was a span of 16 bases. CDR1 and CDR2 from the germline V gene are LGHNA and YNFKEQ. CDR3 sequence (DNA): TGTGCCAGCAGCCAAACCGTAGGCAGGGGAGGCAATCAGCCCCAGCATTTT. This translates into CASSQTVGRGGNQPQHF.

V is TRBV10-3 and J is TRBJ2-5; TRBD2 aligns across 8 bases. Germline V gene data show CDR1 as ENHRY and CDR2 as SYGVKD. The CDR3 is 14 residues long. J lost 9 bases, V lost 3 bases, and 9 bases had no gene match. Written as DNA, the CDR3 is TGTGCCATCAGTGAACCGGGACTAGATGTTTCCCAGTACTTC. This gives the protein CAISEPGLDVSQYF.